This TCR beta chain emerged from a study of metastatic and nonmetastatic thyroid tumors. At the level of the study: Samples came from malignant and benign thyroid patients, and repertoires were compared across blood and tumor or nodule tissue.

Broader study findings: Benign nodules reportedly had significantly lower TCR beta diversity than malignant thyroid tumors in blood and tumor.

This clone was seen ten or more times. Antigen specificity is unknown. Through MiXCR, TCRdb re-clonotyped the PCR reads. The sample lists about 92,000 clones, about 15% occurring once. All patients were treatment-naive before thyroid surgery. Specimen: blood. The source is a female donor with papillary thyroid cancer or a benign thyroid nodule (not recorded which). Some clones in this sample may be carry-over from other donors' samples.

Here the CDR3 reads CASNTHPGDTQYF. The CDR3 nucleotides read TGTGCCAGCAACACTCATCCGGGGGATACGCAGTATTTT. This rearrangement joins TRBV9 to TRBJ2-3, with TRBD2 as a possible D gene (5 bases). The CDR3 covers 13 residues. V was shortened by 6 bases and J by 6 bases, with 14 bases between the two germline ends. Looked up from germline, CDR1 is SGDLS and CDR2 is YYNGEE.